Sequencing of this T cell receptor (beta chain) was carried out in a study of identical twins. Healthy Caucasian individuals made up all the donors. Notes on the study in general: Models predicted less out-of-frame TCR alpha sharing in monozygotic twins than was found. The conclusions drew on cross-sectional statistical analysis instead of tracking the same donors.

This clonotype was seen more than once but under ten times. Its antigen remains unidentified. TCRdb re-called the 5' RACE reads through MiXCR, storing one row per CDR3 protein. The sample contains roughly 250,000 distinct CDR3 sequences, over 12% of which appear only once. This receptor was obtained from a woman younger than 30 in good health. The sequenced material came from memory (CD45RO+) T cells sorted from blood.

Written as DNA, the CDR3 is TGCGCCAGCAGCTTGGGACTGCAGAACACTGAAGCTTTCTTT. Translating it yields CASSLGLQNTEAFF. The genes are TRBV5-1 and TRBJ1-1, with no clear D. V was cut by 0 bases and J by 1 base, with 7 bases left in between. CDR1 SGHRS and CDR2 YFSETQ come from the germline V gene. CDR3 length equals 14 residues.